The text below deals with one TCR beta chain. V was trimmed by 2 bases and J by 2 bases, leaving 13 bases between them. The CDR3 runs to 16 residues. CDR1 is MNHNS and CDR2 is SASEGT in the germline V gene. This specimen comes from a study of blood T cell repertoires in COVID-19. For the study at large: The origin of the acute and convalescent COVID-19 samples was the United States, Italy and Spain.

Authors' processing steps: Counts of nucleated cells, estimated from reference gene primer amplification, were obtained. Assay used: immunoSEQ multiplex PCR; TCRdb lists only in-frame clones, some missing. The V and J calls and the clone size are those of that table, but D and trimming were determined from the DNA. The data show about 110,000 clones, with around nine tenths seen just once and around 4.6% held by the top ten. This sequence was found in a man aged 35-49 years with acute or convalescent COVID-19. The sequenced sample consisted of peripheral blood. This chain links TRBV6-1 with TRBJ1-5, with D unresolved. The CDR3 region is CASSELSGRGNQPQHF. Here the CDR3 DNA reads TGTGCCAGCAGTGAATTGAGCGGGAGGGGCAATCAGCCCCAGCATTTT.